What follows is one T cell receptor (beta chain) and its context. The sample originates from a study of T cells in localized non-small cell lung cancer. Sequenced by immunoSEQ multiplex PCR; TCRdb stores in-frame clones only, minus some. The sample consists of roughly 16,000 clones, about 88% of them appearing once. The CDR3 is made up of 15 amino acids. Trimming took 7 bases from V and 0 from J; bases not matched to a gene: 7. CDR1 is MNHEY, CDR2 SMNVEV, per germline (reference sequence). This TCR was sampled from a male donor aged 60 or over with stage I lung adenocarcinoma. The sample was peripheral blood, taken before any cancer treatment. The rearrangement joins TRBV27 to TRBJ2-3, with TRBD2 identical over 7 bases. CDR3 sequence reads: CASKLLATSTDTQYF. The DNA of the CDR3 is TGTGCCAGCAAACTACTAGCGACTAGCACAGATACGCAGTATTTT.